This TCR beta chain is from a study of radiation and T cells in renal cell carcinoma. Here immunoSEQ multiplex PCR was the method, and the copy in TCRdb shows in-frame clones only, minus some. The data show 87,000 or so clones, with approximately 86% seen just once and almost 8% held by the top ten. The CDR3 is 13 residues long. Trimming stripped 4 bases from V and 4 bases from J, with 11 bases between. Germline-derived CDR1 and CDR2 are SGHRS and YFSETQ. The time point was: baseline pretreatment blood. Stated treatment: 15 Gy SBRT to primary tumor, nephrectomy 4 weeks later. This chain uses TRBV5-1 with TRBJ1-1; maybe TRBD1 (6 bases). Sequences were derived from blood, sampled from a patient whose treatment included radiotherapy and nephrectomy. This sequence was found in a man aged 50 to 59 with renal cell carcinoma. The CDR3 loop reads CASSLTGPTEAFF. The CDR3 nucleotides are TGCGCCAGCAGCCTGACAGGCCCCACTGAAGCTTTCTTT.